The 17 T cell receptor beta chains below were found in one sample sequenced in a study of blood T cell repertoires in COVID-19. The protocol was immunoSEQ multiplex PCR, while the TCRdb copy is restricted to in-frame clones and leaves out a portion. The sample yields 150,000 to 200,000 clones, around 87% seen once. Sequencing was done on a sample of peripheral blood. The origin of the receptors is a man aged 40-50 years with active or convalescent COVID-19.

V gene TRBV5-4 combines with J gene TRBJ2-7; 13 bases are a match to TRBD2. Germline V lookup: CDR1 SGHNT, CDR2 YYREEE (reference sequence). Unmatched junction bases numbered 6, after V lost 4 bases and J lost 5 bases. The CDR3 is 15 amino acids. Here the CDR3 reads CASSITSGGAHEQYF. In DNA form, the CDR3 reads TGTGCCAGCAGCATCACTAGCGGGGGGGCCCACGAGCAGTACTTC.

The chain employs TRBV29-1 and TRBJ2-5; 9 bases match TRBD1. The trim removed 4 bases at V and 5 bases at J, leaving 2 bases unmatched. The CDR3 loop spans 12 amino acids. Germline V gene lookup returns CDR1 SQVTM and CDR2 ANQGSEA. DNA for the CDR3: TGCAGCGTTGGGGACAGGGAGGAGACCCAGTACTTC. It specifies CSVGDREETQYF.

V is TRBV4-2 and J is TRBJ2-4; possibly TRBD1 for D (6 bases). From germline, CDR1 is LGHNA and CDR2 YNFKEQ. This CDR3 region has 16 residues. V was cut by 6 bases and J by 3 bases, with 18 bases left in between. The CDR3 region has the DNA TGTGCCAGCAGGCCAGGGGCAGGGTTGGACAAAAACATTCAGTACTTC. This translates into CASRPGAGLDKNIQYF.

The chain carries TRBV11-2 and TRBJ2-7, with D possibly matching TRBD1 (5 bases). CDR1 and CDR2 from the germline V gene are SGHAT and FQNNGV. The CDR3 is 16 amino acids. The germline V and J ends were trimmed by 7 bases and 0 bases, with 19 bases remaining between them. In DNA form, the CDR3 reads TGTGCCAGCACCAGTGCCCCGGACAAATCCTCCTACGAGCAGTACTTC. It is translated as CASTSAPDKSSYEQYF.

This clone was seen a handful of times. CDR3 protein: CASSPGQGSSYNSPLHF. The CDR3 DNA is TGTGCCAGCAGCCCGGGACAGGGGAGCTCCTATAATTCACCCCTCCACTTT. J is TRBJ1-6 and V is TRBV9; TRBD1 aligns across 10 bases. The CDR3 loop spans 17 amino acids. Germline CDR1 reads SGDLS; CDR2 reads YYNGEE. J lost 0 bases, V lost 4 bases, and 4 bases had no gene match.

The chain joins TRBV30 to TRBJ1-2; possibly TRBD1 for D (6 bases). Germline V CDR1 and CDR2: GTSNPN, SVGIG (reference sequence). Trimming took 4 bases from V and 7 from J, leaving 16 bases between them. CDR3 length: 13 residues. CDR3 sequence (DNA): TGTGCCTGGACTCACAGGGAAGAGGTTGGCTACACCTTC. The encoded protein is CAWTHREEVGYTF.

This chain connects TRBV5-5 to TRBJ2-3; tentative D call: TRBD2 (7 bases). CDR1 is SGHKS and CDR2 is YYEKEE in the germline V gene (reference sequence). The CDR3 is made up of 14 amino acids. The V gene lost 3 bases and the J gene lost 5 bases, with 13 bases spanning the gap. CDR3 nucleotide sequence: TGTGCCAGCAGCTACGGGGGGCCGGGAGATACGCAGTATTTT. It specifies CASSYGGPGDTQYF.

V gene TRBV5-1 combines with J gene TRBJ2-3; 9 bases fit TRBD1. Per germline, CDR1 SGHRS and CDR2 YFSETQ. The CDR3 loop spans 15 amino acids. V lost 2 bases and J lost 7; bases outside the gene matches: 8. In DNA, the CDR3 is TGCGCCAGCAGCTTAGAAGACAGGGGGATACATACGCAGTATTTT. It specifies CASSLEDRGIHTQYF. Full variable domain (outside the CDR3, taken from reference TRBV5-1 and TRBJ2-3): KAGVTQTPRYLIKTRGQQVTLSCSPISGHRSVSWYQQTPGQGLQFLFEYFSETQRNKGNFPGRFSGRQFSNSRSEMNVSTLELGDSALYLCASSLEDRGIHTQYFGPGTRLTVL.

The chain employs TRBV4-3 and TRBJ2-5; no clear D gene. The CDR3 length is 14 residues. The V and J ends lost 0 bases and 3 bases respectively, with 8 bases between them. The germline CDR1 and CDR2 sequences are LGHNA and YSLEER. This CDR3 reads CASSQDREKETQYF. CDR3 sequence (DNA): TGCGCCAGCAGCCAAGATAGAGAGAAAGAGACCCAGTACTTC.

This chain uses TRBV28 with TRBJ1-6; TRBD1 matches 7 bases. The trim removed 6 bases at V and 5 bases at J, leaving 7 bases unmatched. The CDR3 runs 15 residues. Germline V lookup: CDR1 MDHEN, CDR2 SYDVKM. The CDR3 reads CASRGQDFDNSPLHF. The CDR3 DNA sequence: TGTGCCAGCAGAGGACAGGATTTTGATAATTCACCCCTCCACTTT.

The chain combines TRBV5-1 with TRBJ2-4; the match to TRBD2 covers 12 bases. Germline V gene lookup returns CDR1 SGHRS and CDR2 YFSETQ. Trimming removed 1 base from V and 2 bases from J; junction bases left unmatched: 7. This CDR3 comprises 18 residues. The CDR3 spells CASSLSSGGAVPKNIQYF. CDR3 nucleotides: TGCGCCAGCAGCTTGTCTAGCGGGGGGGCCGTTCCCAAAAACATTCAGTACTTC.

This clone was recorded at least ten times. The chain combines TRBV15 with TRBJ1-1; D unresolved. CDR1 and CDR2 from the germline V gene are LNHNV and YYDKDF (reference sequence). V lost 8 bases and J lost 5, with 15 bases in between. The CDR3 runs 13 residues. CDR3 DNA: TGTGCCACCGCCGGGAGGCGTTGGACTGAAGCTTTCTTT. It codes for CATAGRRWTEAFF.

The V and J genes are TRBV7-2 and TRBJ2-2; the D gene is possibly TRBD2 (7 bases). Per the germline V gene, CDR1 is SGHTA and CDR2 is FQGNSA. The CDR3 totals 17 residues. V gave up 3 bases and J gave up 1 base, with 15 bases separating them. CDR3 region: CASSFRSGGLNTGELFF. Here the CDR3 DNA reads TGTGCCAGCAGCTTTAGGTCGGGGGGCCTGAACACCGGGGAGCTGTTTTTT.

This clone is labeled as medium-sized. This chain links TRBV10-1 with TRBJ1-1, with D perhaps TRBD1 (5 bases). This CDR3 has 13 amino acids. CDR1 is WNHNN and CDR2 is SYGVQD in the germline V gene (reference sequence). The V end lost 4 bases, the J end lost 4 bases, and 10 bases lay between the germline ends. CDR3 DNA sequence: TGCGCCAGCAGTGGTGGACATCTCACTGAAGCTTTCTTT. Residues: CASSGGHLTEAFF.

This rearrangement joins TRBV6-6 to TRBJ1-2, with TRBD1 as a possible D gene (5 bases). The CDR3 loop spans 17 amino acids. V gave up 5 bases and J gave up 3 bases, with 22 bases separating them. Germline V lookup: CDR1 MNHNY, CDR2 SVGAGI (reference sequence). The CDR3 reads CASSLFSQGKRDYGYTF. The CDR3 DNA reads TGTGCCAGCAGTCTTTTCTCGCAGGGCAAAAGAGACTATGGCTACACCTTC.

The chain links TRBV4-1 to TRBJ1-2; tentative D call: TRBD1 (5 bases). Trimming shortened V by 1 base and J by 0 bases, and 12 bases separated the two germline ends. CDR3 length: 16 residues. Germline values: CDR1 MGHRA, CDR2 YSYEKL. The CDR3 loop is CASSQVAGLANYGYTF. DNA for the CDR3: TGCGCCAGCAGCCAAGTCGCGGGACTTGCTAACTATGGCTACACCTTC.

The V call is TRBV7-9, the J call TRBJ1-1; 9 bases map to TRBD1. Germline trimming cut 4 bases from V and 9 bases from J; bases unmatched to any gene: 15. The germline gives CDR1 SEHNR, CDR2 FQNEAQ (reference sequence). The CDR3 consists of 16 residues. CDR3 protein: CASSSSIPNRGLKAFF. The CDR3 DNA reads TGTGCCAGCAGCTCCTCAATACCTAACAGGGGGCTGAAAGCTTTCTTT.